This section outlines one TCR beta chain sequence together with its context. Its antigen is not identified. Other DNA variants within this sample encode the same CDR3. The sample belongs to a study of cytomegalovirus exposure and HLA in healthy donors. Study-level information: Inside one of the first data releases sat around 77 million unique TCRs taken from HLA-typed donors. Genotyping of 398 donors showed that roughly 83% belonged to the Caucasian-associated ancestry cluster.

With 0 bases clipped from V and 9 bases from J, the junction kept 16 bases outside the gene matches. Germline CDR1 reads LGHNA; CDR2 reads YNFKEQ. This CDR3 is 17 amino acids long. The study, taken as a whole, reports: As a later analysis showed, a missense DCLRE1C variant was linked to trimming of TCR beta V- and J-genes.

Amplification used 60 Vbeta primers and 13 Jbeta primers. Data came from immunoSEQ multiplex PCR; TCRdb stores just in-frame clones and leaves some out. The data hold 150,000 or so clones, with about four fifths observed a single time. V usage is TRBV4-2 and J usage is TRBJ2-7; 8 bases are shared with TRBD2. The source of this sequence is a male donor in good health and CMV-seropositive. Sequencing was performed on PBMCs. The CDR3 DNA follows: TGTGCCAGCAGCCAAGAAGCCGGAGGGCTGGCGGGGGGAGGGCAGTACTTC. Amino acids: CASSQEAGGLAGGGQYF.